Listed here is a single T cell receptor beta chain. These data belong to a study of blood T cells in healthy people across ages. Then a second PCR, running roughly 7 to 12 cycles, was carried out with a sample-barcoded 5' primer and a J-beta primer mix. Via MiXCR, TCRdb re-called the 5' RACE reads, giving one row per CDR3 protein. The sample gives about 640,000 distinct CDR3 sequences, 58% of which show up once; more than 35% is in the top ten. The sequencing sample was made of blood. The TCR originated in a man aged 60 to 75 in good health.

CDR3 bases: TGCGCCAGCAGCGGCTTCGAGGGGGCGAACTACGAGCAGTACTTC. Its translation is CASSGFEGANYEQYF. This chain connects TRBV4-1 to TRBJ2-7, with 7 positions matching TRBD1. With 5 bases clipped from V and 3 bases from J, the junction kept 10 bases outside the gene matches. This CDR3 is built from 15 residues. Looked up from germline, CDR1 is MGHRA and CDR2 is YSYEKL.